Below are 32 T cell receptor beta chains sequenced from a single sample in a study of T cell clones after liver transplantation. This table comes from immunoSEQ multiplex PCR, and its TCRdb copy is limited to in-frame clones, with some not included. The profile shows 95,000 to 130,000 clones, about nine tenths of them singletons. Sequenced material: CD4+ T cells from blood, taken 12 months after liver transplant. These TCRs come from a human patient who received a liver transplant. Some T cells may trace back to the graft donor.

This clone was seen just once. The chain uses TRBV9 and TRBJ1-1, with D maybe TRBD1 (5 bases). Trimming stripped 2 bases from V and 7 bases from J, with 12 bases between. The CDR3 sequence is 13 residues long. CDR1 and CDR2 (germline): SGDLS, YYNGEE. The CDR3 sequence is CASSVEGWGEAFF. For the CDR3, the DNA is TGTGCCAGCAGCGTGGAGGGGTGGGGTGAAGCTTTCTTT.

The V call is TRBV14, the J call TRBJ2-1, with 10 positions matching TRBD2. The CDR3 covers 16 residues. Looked up from germline, CDR1 is SGHDN and CDR2 is FVKESK. The J segment lost 12 bases and the V segment lost 0 bases, leaving 11 bases of the junction unmatched. The CDR3 here is CASSQDHLAGDLGQFF. CDR3 nucleotide sequence: TGTGCCAGCAGCCAAGATCACCTAGCGGGAGATCTGGGGCAGTTCTTC.

This sequence joins TRBV9 and TRBJ2-5; TRBD2 matches at 10 bases. This CDR3 contains 13 residues. With 6 bases clipped from V and 4 bases from J, the junction kept 3 bases outside the gene matches. Per the germline V gene, CDR1 is SGDLS and CDR2 is YYNGEE. The CDR3 spells CASNEREGETQYF. CDR3 sequence (DNA): TGTGCCAGCAACGAGCGGGAGGGAGAGACCCAGTACTTC.

This chain uses TRBV30 with TRBJ2-1; D is unresolved. Trimming removed 0 bases from V and 7 bases from J, with 4 bases in between. The CDR3 is made up of 11 amino acids. Germline assignment: CDR1 GTSNPN and CDR2 SVGIG (reference sequence). CDR3 sequence (DNA): TGTGCCTGGAGTGTACGGAATGAGCAGTTCTTC. The encoded protein is CAWSVRNEQFF.

This chain joins TRBV5-4 and TRBJ1-1, with D tentatively TRBD1 (5 bases). Trimming removed 0 bases from V and 4 bases from J, with 10 bases in between. The germline CDR1 and CDR2 sequences are SGHNT and YYREEE (reference sequence). The CDR3 has 14 residues. The CDR3 region has the DNA TGTGCCAGCAGCTTGGGGGGCGTCGGCACTGAAGCTTTCTTT. This codes for CASSLGGVGTEAFF.

The chain employs TRBV5-1 and TRBJ2-7; 7 positions match TRBD2. V shed 1 base, J shed 7 bases, and the junction held 5 bases outside the gene matches. The germline V gene has CDR1 SGHRS and CDR2 YFSETQ. The CDR3 has 13 residues. The CDR3 spells CASSLNWGGEQYF. CDR3 coding DNA: TGCGCCAGCAGCTTGAATTGGGGGGGAGAGCAGTACTTC.

J is TRBJ1-2 and V is TRBV7-9; no reliable D call. Germline CDR1 and CDR2: SEHNR and FQNEAQ (reference sequence). Trimming pared 5 bases from V and 4 bases from J, leaving 8 bases between. The CDR3 has 12 amino acids. The DNA of the CDR3 is TGTGCCAGCAGCCCCAACGGCTATGGCTACACCTTC. This sequence encodes CASSPNGYGYTF.

Judged by abundance, this clone is medium-sized. V gene TRBV4-2 combines with J gene TRBJ2-5, with 12 positions matching TRBD2. After removal of 0 bases from V and 7 bases from J, the junction contained 3 bases not matched to a gene. The length of the CDR3 is 15 residues. Germline V gene data show CDR1 as LGHNA and CDR2 as YNFKEQ. CDR3 sequence: CASSQDQLAGGTQYF. DNA of the CDR3: TGTGCCAGCAGCCAAGATCAACTAGCGGGGGGGACCCAGTACTTC.

V and J are TRBV27 and TRBJ2-5; D is unclear. Germline V gene data show CDR1 as MNHEY and CDR2 as SMNVEV (reference sequence). The length of the CDR3 is 14 residues. V was cut by 5 bases and J by 4 bases, with 14 bases left in between. The DNA for the CDR3 is TGTGCCAGCAGTCCATACTTGGACGGAGAGACCCAGTACTTC. Translating gives CASSPYLDGETQYF.

The chain recombines TRBV5-1 with TRBJ1-3; tentative D call: TRBD1 (5 bases). Trimming took off 0 bases at V and 2 bases at J, with 15 bases between the two ends. CDR1 is SGHRS and CDR2 is YFSETQ in the germline V gene. This CDR3 has 17 residues. CDR3 nucleotides: TGCGCCAGCAGCTTGGAGGAGGGGATTCGAACTGGAAACACCATATATTTT. It translates to CASSLEEGIRTGNTIYF. The full variable domain, in which reference TRBV5-1 and TRBJ1-3 provide the parts outside the CDR3, is KAGVTQTPRYLIKTRGQQVTLSCSPISGHRSVSWYQQTPGQGLQFLFEYFSETQRNKGNFPGRFSGRQFSNSRSEMNVSTLELGDSALYLCASSLEEGIRTGNTIYFGEGSWLTVV.

This clone was picked up one time. CDR3 nucleotides: TGTGCCAGCCCTCCGGCGGGGAATGATCCAGATACGCAGTATTTT. It translates to CASPPAGNDPDTQYF. The rearrangement joins TRBV28 to TRBJ2-3, with D possibly matching TRBD2 (6 bases). V gave up 8 bases and J gave up 4 bases, with 19 bases separating them. The CDR3 runs to 15 residues. CDR1 and CDR2 (germline): MDHEN, SYDVKM.

V gene TRBV5-1 combines with J gene TRBJ2-3; D ambiguous. This CDR3 is 15 amino acids long. Deletions cut 6 bases from V and 2 bases from J, with 16 bases between. Germline V gene data show CDR1 as SGHRS and CDR2 as YFSETQ. CDR3 coding DNA: TGCGCCAGCACCCTCCGAGACGGATACACAGATACGCAGTATTTT. Protein sequence: CASTLRDGYTDTQYF. Using reference TRBV5-1 and TRBJ2-3 for the parts outside the CDR3, the full variable domain is KAGVTQTPRYLIKTRGQQVTLSCSPISGHRSVSWYQQTPGQGLQFLFEYFSETQRNKGNFPGRFSGRQFSNSRSEMNVSTLELGDSALYLCASTLRDGYTDTQYFGPGTRLTVL.

For this clone: Additional DNA sequences in this sample encode the identical CDR3. V and J are TRBV6-5 and TRBJ2-1; 9 nucleotides align to TRBD1. With 6 bases clipped from V and 1 base from J, the junction kept 4 bases outside the gene matches. This CDR3 comprises 15 residues. Germline loops: CDR1 MNHEY, CDR2 SVGAGI. CDR3 nucleotide sequence: TGTGCCAGCAGCCCGACAGGGGGGTCCTACAATGAGCAGTTCTTC. Translation gives CASSPTGGSYNEQFF.

This rearrangement joins TRBV11-3 to TRBJ1-1; 7 bases are a match to TRBD1. The CDR3 is 15 residues long. V lost 6 bases to trimming and J lost 0 bases; unmatched junction nucleotides: 7. Germline V gene lookup returns CDR1 SGHNT and CDR2 YENEEA. The CDR3 protein is CASRDRTGMNTEAFF. CDR3 nucleotides: TGTGCCAGCAGGGACCGGACAGGTATGAACACTGAAGCTTTCTTT.

Comment on this clone: Other DNA sequences in the same sample also yield this CDR3. The V and J genes are TRBV18 and TRBJ2-5; D is ambiguous. This CDR3 comprises 12 residues. Trimming removed 2 bases at V and 0 bases at J, with 1 base between. The germline V gene has CDR1 KGHSH and CDR2 LQKENI. The CDR3: CASSPNQETQYF. CDR3 DNA: TGTGCCAGCTCACCAAACCAAGAGACCCAGTACTTC.

This clone was observed a handful of times. The chain recombines TRBV30 with TRBJ2-3; TRBD2 agrees at 10 bases. The germline V gene has CDR1 GTSNPN and CDR2 SVGIG (reference sequence). The CDR3 has 16 amino acids. The V gene end was trimmed by 1 base and the J gene end by 2 bases; junction bases not matched to a gene: 6. Here the CDR3 DNA reads TGTGCCTGGAGTGACGGGACTAGCGCATTCACAGATACGCAGTATTTT. Its translation is CAWSDGTSAFTDTQYF.

The rearrangement uses TRBV7-9 and TRBJ1-5; 8 bases fit TRBD1. CDR3 length: 14 amino acids. Looked up from germline, CDR1 is SEHNR and CDR2 is FQNEAQ (reference sequence). The junction had 3 bases not matched to a gene; V was cut back by 6 bases and J by 2 bases. The DNA of the CDR3 is TGTGCCAGCAGTCCAGGGGGCGGCAATCAGCCCCAGCATTTT. This codes for CASSPGGGNQPQHF.

The rearrangement joins TRBV11-3 to TRBJ1-1; D remains ambiguous. CDR1 and CDR2 from the germline V gene are SGHNT and YENEEA. The V end was cut by 1 base, the J end by 4 bases, with 10 bases between. This CDR3 has 14 residues. This chain's CDR3 is CASSLVGQFTEAFF. The CDR3 DNA is TGTGCCAGCAGCTTAGTGGGTCAGTTCACTGAAGCTTTCTTT.

The V and J genes are TRBV7-8 and TRBJ1-1; 9 positions match TRBD1. The CDR3 totals 18 residues. Germline V gene sequence: CDR1 SGHVS, CDR2 FQNEAQ. Trimming removed 1 base from V and 4 bases from J; junction bases left unmatched: 13. In DNA, the CDR3 is TGTGCCAGCAGCTTAGGCTCCGGACAGGGGCGGTGGAGCACTGAAGCTTTCTTT. It encodes CASSLGSGQGRWSTEAFF.

CDR3 nucleotide sequence: TGCGCCAGCAGCTTGGCGGGGCGCGAGGGCACTGAAGCTTTCTTT. This encodes CASSLAGREGTEAFF. V and J are TRBV5-1 and TRBJ1-1; the D gene is possibly TRBD1 (5 bases). Germline V CDR1 and CDR2: SGHRS, YFSETQ. This CDR3 comprises 15 residues. Between the trimmed V and J ends, which lost 0 bases and 4 bases, there was a span of 13 bases.

Regarding this clone: The junction shows a germline mismatch at one end, possibly a read error. V usage is TRBV16 and J usage is TRBJ1-4; 10 bases are shared with TRBD1. Germline V gives CDR1 KGHSY, CDR2 FQNENV. The CDR3 totals 16 residues. CDR3 DNA: TGTGCCAGCAGCCAAGAGGTCGGGACAGGGGATGAGAAACTGTTTTTT. Encoded protein: CASSQEVGTGDEKLFF.

V gene TRBV6-5 combines with J gene TRBJ2-1; 10 bases agree with TRBD2. The CDR3 loop spans 16 amino acids. Germline CDR1 reads MNHEY; CDR2 reads SVGAGI. Losses at the gene ends were 0 bases for V and 9 bases for J; bases not matched to a gene: 8. CDR3 protein: CASSYSISLAGVEQFF. CDR3 coding DNA: TGTGCCAGCAGTTACTCGATTAGCCTAGCGGGAGTTGAGCAGTTCTTC.

The chain couples TRBV18 to TRBJ2-1, with D maybe TRBD2 (6 bases). The CDR3 runs 12 residues. Per the germline V gene, CDR1 is KGHSH and CDR2 is LQKENI. V lost 3 bases to trimming and J lost 10 bases, with 10 bases between them. The CDR3 sequence is CASSPASGEQFF. In nucleotides, the CDR3 is TGTGCCAGCTCACCGGCCAGCGGGGAGCAGTTCTTC.

The chain is built from TRBV18 and TRBJ2-5; possibly TRBD1 or TRBD2 for D (5 bases each). The CDR3 extends over 15 amino acids. V was cut by 5 bases and J by 5 bases, with 18 bases left in between. CDR1 and CDR2 (germline): KGHSH, LQKENI. CDR3 residues: CASSTSEDRGETQYF. The CDR3 DNA reads as TGTGCCAGCTCAACATCGGAAGACAGAGGGGAGACCCAGTACTTC.

The CDR3 DNA reads as TGTGCCAGCAGCTTAGTGGGCCTAGCGGGAGAGACCCAGTACTTC. As protein: CASSLVGLAGETQYF. This sequence joins TRBV7-9 and TRBJ2-5; the match to TRBD2 covers 8 bases. The V gene end was trimmed by 1 base and the J gene end by 4 bases; junction bases not matched to a gene: 5. The CDR3 contains 15 residues. From germline, CDR1 is SEHNR and CDR2 FQNEAQ (reference sequence).

The V call is TRBV5-1, the J call TRBJ1-2; 7 bases fit TRBD1. The V segment lost 0 bases and the J segment 4 bases; nucleotides outside the gene matches: 6. Germline V CDR1 and CDR2: SGHRS, YFSETQ. The CDR3 extends over 15 amino acids. For the CDR3, the DNA is TGCGCCAGCAGCTTGGGTGGACAGGCCCTCTATGGCTACACCTTC. Translating it yields CASSLGGQALYGYTF. Drawing the rest from reference TRBV5-1 and TRBJ1-2, the complete variable domain is KAGVTQTPRYLIKTRGQQVTLSCSPISGHRSVSWYQQTPGQGLQFLFEYFSETQRNKGNFPGRFSGRQFSNSRSEMNVSTLELGDSALYLCASSLGGQALYGYTFGSGTRLTVV.

This clone was found once. The genes are TRBV5-1 and TRBJ2-2; D ambiguous. CDR3 length equals 14 residues. V gave up 0 bases and J gave up 3 bases, with 6 bases separating them. Per the germline V gene, CDR1 is SGHRS and CDR2 is YFSETQ. CDR3 protein: CASSLALHTGELFF. The CDR3 nucleotides are TGCGCCAGCAGCTTGGCCCTCCACACCGGGGAGCTGTTTTTT.

For the CDR3, the DNA is TGCGCCAGCAGAGTAAGCACAGATACGCAGTATTTT. Amino acid sequence: CASRVSTDTQYF. V usage is TRBV5-1 and J usage is TRBJ2-3; D call uncertain. The CDR3 runs to 12 residues. V lost 5 bases to trimming and J lost 0 bases, with 4 bases between them. Germline V gene lookup returns CDR1 SGHRS and CDR2 YFSETQ.

This clone is a singleton in its sample. The chain carries TRBV4-3 and TRBJ1-2; no clear D gene. Trimming removed 0 bases from V and 5 bases from J, with 13 bases in between. This CDR3 is built from 15 residues. Germline CDR1 and CDR2: LGHNA and YSLEER. The CDR3 nucleotides are TGCGCCAGCAGCCAAGATGAGAGGAATCAATATGGCTACACCTTC. This gives the protein CASSQDERNQYGYTF.

This chain joins TRBV5-4 and TRBJ2-2, with D perhaps matching TRBD2 (5 bases). Trimming cost V 6 bases and J 7 bases, with 19 bases left between them. The CDR3 runs 15 residues. CDR1 and CDR2 from the germline V gene are SGHNT and YYREEE (reference sequence). The DNA of the CDR3 is TGTGCCAGCACCCCCCCTGCGGGCCAGGACGGGGAGCTGTTTTTT. Encoded protein: CASTPPAGQDGELFF.

The V call is TRBV6-1, the J call TRBJ1-6; D remains ambiguous. The germline gives CDR1 MNHNS, CDR2 SASEGT. The CDR3 loop spans 14 amino acids. V shed 6 bases and J shed 5 bases, with 11 bases lying between them. The CDR3 sequence is CASRPDPNNSPLHF. CDR3 DNA sequence: TGTGCCAGCAGACCCGACCCTAATAATTCACCCCTCCACTTT.

V usage is TRBV6-5 and J usage is TRBJ1-4; D gene unclear. V lost 4 bases and J 3 bases, leaving 0 bases between the germline ends. This CDR3 region has 11 residues. The germline V gene has CDR1 MNHEY and CDR2 SVGAGI. CDR3 in DNA: TGTGCCAGCAGTTCTAATGAAAAACTGTTTTTT. It codes for CASSSNEKLFF.